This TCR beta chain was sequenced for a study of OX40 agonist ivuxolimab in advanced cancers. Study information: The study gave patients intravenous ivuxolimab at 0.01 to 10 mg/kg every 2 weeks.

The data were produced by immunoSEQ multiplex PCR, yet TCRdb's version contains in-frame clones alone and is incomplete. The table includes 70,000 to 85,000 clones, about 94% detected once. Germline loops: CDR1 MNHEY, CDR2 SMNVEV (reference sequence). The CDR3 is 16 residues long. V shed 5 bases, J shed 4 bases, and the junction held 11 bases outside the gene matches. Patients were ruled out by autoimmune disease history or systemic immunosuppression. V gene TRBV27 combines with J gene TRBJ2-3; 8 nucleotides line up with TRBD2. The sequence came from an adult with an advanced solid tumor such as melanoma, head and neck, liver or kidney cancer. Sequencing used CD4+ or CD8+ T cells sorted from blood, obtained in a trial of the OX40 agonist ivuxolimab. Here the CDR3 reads CASSGDKSGSPDTQYF. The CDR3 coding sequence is TGTGCCAGCAGTGGTGACAAGAGCGGGAGCCCAGATACGCAGTATTTT.